The 7 T cell receptor beta chains below all came from one sample that was sequenced in a study of CD8 T cells in Susac syndrome. Roughly 0.45 to 1 ug RNA was reverse transcribed with random hexamers. A single record per CDR3 protein comes from TCRdb applying MiXCR to the immunoSEQ multiplex PCR reads. The table includes some 300,000 distinct CDR3 sequences, more than 75% detected once. The sequencing sample was made of CD8+ T cells from PBMCs. The receptors come from a human donor with multiple sclerosis.

This clonotype was seen more than once but under ten times. The V gene is TRBV6-1, the J gene TRBJ2-7; TRBD1 might be the D (6 bases). With 8 bases removed from V and 5 bases from J, the gap between germline ends came to 13 bases. This CDR3 has 12 residues. The germline CDR1 and CDR2 sequences are MNHNS and SASEGT. CDR3 sequence reads: CASSVAGDEQYF. The DNA of the CDR3 is TGTGCCAGCTCGGTAGCAGGGGACGAGCAGTACTTC.

This sequence joins TRBV7-9 and TRBJ1-1; 8 nucleotides match TRBD1. CDR1 is SEHNR, CDR2 FQNEAQ, per germline (reference sequence). CDR3 length: 15 amino acids. After removal of 5 bases from V and 1 base from J, the junction contained 6 bases not matched to a gene. The CDR3 DNA follows: TGTGCCAGCAGCGGGACAGGCGGGGGGAACACTGAAGCTTTCTTT. This encodes CASSGTGGGNTEAFF.

As concerns this clonotype: The junction departs from the called germline gene at one end, perhaps through a read error. V is TRBV11-2 and J is TRBJ1-1; D is ambiguous. CDR3 length: 14 residues. The germline gives CDR1 SGHAT, CDR2 FQNNGV. CDR3: CASSFGPENTEVFF. The CDR3 bases are TGTGCCAGCAGCTTCGGCCCAGAGAACACTGAAGTTTTCTTT.

This clonotype was counted only a few times. The rearrangement joins TRBV27 to TRBJ2-7; D not resolved. In germline, CDR1 is MNHEY, CDR2 SMNVEV (reference sequence). The CDR3 covers 13 residues. Trimming took off 8 bases at V and 5 bases at J, with 16 bases between the two ends. CDR3 sequence: CASSISRFHEQYF. The CDR3 DNA reads as TGTGCCAGCTCTATTAGCAGGTTCCACGAGCAGTACTTC.

The rearrangement uses TRBV10-3 and TRBJ2-1; possibly TRBD2 for D (7 bases). The CDR3 is 13 residues long. The germline CDR1 and CDR2 sequences are ENHRY and SYGVKD. V shed 4 bases and J shed 6 bases, with 10 bases lying between them. The CDR3 loop is CAISGGGGNEQFF. The DNA for the CDR3 is TGTGCCATCAGTGGGGGAGGGGGCAATGAGCAGTTCTTC.

This clonotype was counted a few times. The V and J genes are TRBV5-4 and TRBJ2-2; D gene unclear. V was shortened by 4 bases and J by 0 bases, with 13 bases between the two germline ends. The germline V gene has CDR1 SGHNT and CDR2 YYREEE (reference sequence). The CDR3 covers 16 residues. The CDR3 reads CASSQRLIANTGELFF. DNA of the CDR3: TGTGCCAGCAGCCAAAGGCTAATCGCGAACACCGGGGAGCTGTTTTTT.

V gene TRBV12-3 or TRBV12-4 combines with J gene TRBJ2-7; TRBD1 is a possible D gene (6 bases). The CDR3 loop spans 12 amino acids. V was cut by 6 bases and J by 6 bases, with 12 bases left in between. CDR3 residues: CASSTDRIEQYF. The CDR3 coding sequence is TGTGCCAGCAGCACCGACAGGATCGAGCAGTACTTC.